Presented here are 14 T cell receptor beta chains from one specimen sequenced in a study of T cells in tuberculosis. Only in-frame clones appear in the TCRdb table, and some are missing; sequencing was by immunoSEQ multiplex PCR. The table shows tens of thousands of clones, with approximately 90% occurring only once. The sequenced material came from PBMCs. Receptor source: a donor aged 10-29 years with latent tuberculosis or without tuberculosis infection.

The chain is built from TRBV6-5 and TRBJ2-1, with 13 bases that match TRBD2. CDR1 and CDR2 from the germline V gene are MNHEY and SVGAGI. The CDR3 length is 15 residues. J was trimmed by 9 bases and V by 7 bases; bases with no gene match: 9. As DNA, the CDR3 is TGTGCCAGCACCAGAACCTGGACTAGCGGGGGTGAGCAGTTCTTC. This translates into CASTRTWTSGGEQFF.

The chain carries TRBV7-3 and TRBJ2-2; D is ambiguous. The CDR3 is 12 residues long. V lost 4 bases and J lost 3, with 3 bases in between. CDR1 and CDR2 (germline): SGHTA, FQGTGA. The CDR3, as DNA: TGTGCCAGCAGCTCTGACACCGGGGAGCTGTTTTTT. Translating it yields CASSSDTGELFF.

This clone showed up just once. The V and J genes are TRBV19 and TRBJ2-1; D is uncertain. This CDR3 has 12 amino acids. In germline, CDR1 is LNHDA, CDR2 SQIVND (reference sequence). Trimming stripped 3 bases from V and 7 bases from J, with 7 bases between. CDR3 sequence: CASSIAVNEQFF. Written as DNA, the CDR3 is TGTGCCAGTAGTATTGCGGTTAATGAGCAGTTCTTC.

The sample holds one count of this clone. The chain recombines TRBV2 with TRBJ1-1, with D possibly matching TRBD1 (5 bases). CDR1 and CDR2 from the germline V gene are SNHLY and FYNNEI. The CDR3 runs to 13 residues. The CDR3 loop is CAYFRDWNTEAFF. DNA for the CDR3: TGTGCATACTTCCGGGACTGGAACACTGAAGCTTTCTTT.

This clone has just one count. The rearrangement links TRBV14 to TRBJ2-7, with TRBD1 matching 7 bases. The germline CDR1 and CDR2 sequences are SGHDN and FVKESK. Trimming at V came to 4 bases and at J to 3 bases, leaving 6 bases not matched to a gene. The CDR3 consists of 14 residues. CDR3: CASSPRQGDYEQYF. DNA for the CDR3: TGTGCCAGCAGCCCCCGACAGGGAGACTACGAGCAGTACTTC.

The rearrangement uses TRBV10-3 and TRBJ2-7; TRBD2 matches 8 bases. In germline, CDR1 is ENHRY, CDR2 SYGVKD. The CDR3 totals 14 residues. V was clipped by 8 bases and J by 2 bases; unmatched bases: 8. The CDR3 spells CAISSGGPPYEQYF. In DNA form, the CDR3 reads TGTGCCATCTCTTCGGGAGGGCCCCCCTACGAGCAGTACTTC.

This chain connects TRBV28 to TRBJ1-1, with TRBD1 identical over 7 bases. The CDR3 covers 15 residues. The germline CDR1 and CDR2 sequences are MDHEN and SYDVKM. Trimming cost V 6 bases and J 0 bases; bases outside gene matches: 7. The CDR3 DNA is TGTGCCAGCAGACCCGGGGGACAGTTGAACACTGAAGCTTTCTTT. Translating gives CASRPGGQLNTEAFF.

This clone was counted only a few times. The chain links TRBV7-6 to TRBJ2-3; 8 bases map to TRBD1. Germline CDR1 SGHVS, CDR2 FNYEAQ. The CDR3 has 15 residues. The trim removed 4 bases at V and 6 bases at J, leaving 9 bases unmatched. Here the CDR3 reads CASSSGTGGLDTQYF. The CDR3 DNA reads TGTGCCAGCAGCTCGGGGACAGGAGGACTTGATACGCAGTATTTT. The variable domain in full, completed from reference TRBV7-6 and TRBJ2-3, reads GAGVSQSPRYKVTKRGQDVALRCDPISGHVSLYWYRQALGQGPEFLTYFNYEAQQDKSGLPNDRFSAERPEGSISTLTIQRTEQRDSAMYRCASSSGTGGLDTQYFGPGTRLTVL.

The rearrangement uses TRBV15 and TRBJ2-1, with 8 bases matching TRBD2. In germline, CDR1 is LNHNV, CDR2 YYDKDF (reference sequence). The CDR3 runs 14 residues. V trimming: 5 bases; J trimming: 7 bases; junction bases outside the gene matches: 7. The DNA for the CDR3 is TGTGCCACCAGCCCACCCGGGAGGGCAAATGAGCAGTTCTTC. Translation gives CATSPPGRANEQFF.

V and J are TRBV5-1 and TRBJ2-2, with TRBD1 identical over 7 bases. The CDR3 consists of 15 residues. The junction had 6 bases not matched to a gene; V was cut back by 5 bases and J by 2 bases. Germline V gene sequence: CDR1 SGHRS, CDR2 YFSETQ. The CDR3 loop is CASREGASNTGELFF. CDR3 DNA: TGCGCCAGCAGAGAGGGGGCAAGCAACACCGGGGAGCTGTTTTTT.

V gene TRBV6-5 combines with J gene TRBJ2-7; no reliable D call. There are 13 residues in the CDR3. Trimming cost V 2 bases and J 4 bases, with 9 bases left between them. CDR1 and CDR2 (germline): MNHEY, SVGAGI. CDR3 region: CASSYRHGYEQYF. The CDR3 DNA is TGTGCCAGCAGTTACCGACACGGATACGAGCAGTACTTC.

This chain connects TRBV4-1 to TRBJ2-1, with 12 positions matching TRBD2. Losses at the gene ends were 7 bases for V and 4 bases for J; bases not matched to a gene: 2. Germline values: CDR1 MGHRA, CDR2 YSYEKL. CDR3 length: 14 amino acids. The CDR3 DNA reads TGCGCCAGCACTGGGACTAGCGGGTACAATGAGCAGTTCTTC. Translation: CASTGTSGYNEQFF.

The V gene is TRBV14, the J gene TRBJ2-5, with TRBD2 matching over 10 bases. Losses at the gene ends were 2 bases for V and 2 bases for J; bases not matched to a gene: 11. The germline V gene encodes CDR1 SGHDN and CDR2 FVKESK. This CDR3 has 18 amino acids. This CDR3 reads CASSQLRAGGPRQETQYF. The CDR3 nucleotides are TGTGCCAGCAGCCAACTACGAGCGGGAGGGCCGCGACAAGAGACCCAGTACTTC.

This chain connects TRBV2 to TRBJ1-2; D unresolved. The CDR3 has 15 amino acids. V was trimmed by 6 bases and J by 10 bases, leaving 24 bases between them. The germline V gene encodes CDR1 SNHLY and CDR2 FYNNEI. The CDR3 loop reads CASSALGRLTMDYTF. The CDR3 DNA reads TGTGCCAGCAGCGCCCTTGGACGGCTGACTATGGACTACACCTTC.